This entry describes one T cell receptor beta chain. The protocol was immunoSEQ multiplex PCR, while the TCRdb copy is restricted to in-frame clones and leaves out a portion. The sample records 45,000 to 65,000 clones, about 77% being singletons. The data were obtained in a study of blood T cell repertoires in COVID-19. Study as a whole: Sample material is recorded as cDNA or gDNA derived from T cells, B-cell-depleted T cells, or PBMCs.

Trimming removed 5 bases from V and 4 bases from J, with 11 bases in between. Looked up from germline, CDR1 is SGHRS and CDR2 is YFSETQ. The CDR3 loop spans 13 amino acids. The TCR originated in a human donor in a cohort sampled during active COVID-19. The chain uses TRBV5-1 and TRBJ2-3; perhaps TRBD2 as D (6 bases). Sample: peripheral blood. CDR3 DNA sequence: TGCGCCAGCAGTGGGGACTCCTCAGATACGCAGTATTTT. This codes for CASSGDSSDTQYF.